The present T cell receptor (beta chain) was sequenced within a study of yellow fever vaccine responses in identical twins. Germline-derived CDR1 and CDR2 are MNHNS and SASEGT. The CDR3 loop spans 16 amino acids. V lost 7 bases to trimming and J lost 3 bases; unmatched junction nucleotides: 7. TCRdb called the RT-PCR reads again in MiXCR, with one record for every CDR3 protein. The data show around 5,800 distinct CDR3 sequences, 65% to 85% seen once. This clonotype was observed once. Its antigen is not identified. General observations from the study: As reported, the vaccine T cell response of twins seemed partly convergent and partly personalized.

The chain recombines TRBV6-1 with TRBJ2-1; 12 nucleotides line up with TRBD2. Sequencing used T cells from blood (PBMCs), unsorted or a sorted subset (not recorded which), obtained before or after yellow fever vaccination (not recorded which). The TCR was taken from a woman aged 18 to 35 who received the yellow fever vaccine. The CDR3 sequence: CASTGLAGTGYNEQFF. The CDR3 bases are TGTGCCAGCACCGGACTAGCGGGAACTGGCTACAATGAGCAGTTCTTC.